Given below is one TCR beta chain in context. Its antigen is not identified. This entry is derived from a study of graft-versus-host responses after intestinal transplantation. At the level of the study: Multivisceral, liver-intestinal, or isolated intestinal transplants were received by the recipients.

The CDR3 length is 15 residues. V was pared by 1 base and J by 7 bases, with 8 bases of the junction left unmatched. Germline CDR1 WSHSY, CDR2 SAAADI. Study-level results: Recipient bone marrow held GvH clones, some seen earlier in ileum or blood.

Using immunoSEQ multiplex PCR, the repertoire was profiled, and TCRdb retains in-frame clones only, with some absent. The repertoire holds some 100,000 clones, 85% to 95% seen once, with over 0.055% in the top ten. The chain has TRBV10-2 and TRBJ2-3; 7 bases match TRBD2. The origin of this receptor is a human donor who was the organ donor for an intestinal transplant. The material was unstimulated CD8+ T cells sorted from spleen or lymph node cells, obtained before transplant. The CDR3 nucleotides read TGCGCCAGCAGTGAGTTCGCCGCGGGGGTTTATACGCAGTATTTT. It specifies CASSEFAAGVYTQYF.